These 13 T cell receptor beta chains were sequenced from one sample in a study of T-cell reconstitution after alpha-beta-depleted transplantation in children. The authors prepared the TCRbeta library with unique molecular identifiers. TCRdb analysed the PCR reads with MiXCR anew, one entry per CDR3 protein. The repertoire consists of 300,000 to 350,000 distinct CDR3 sequences, with around 25% occurring once and the leading ten covering 10% to 11%. Sample: PBMCs, mostly from graft donor cells, taken 180 days after TCRalphabeta/CD19-depleted stem cell transplant. Receptors originate from a male patient younger than 18 who had a stem cell transplant for acute lymphoblastic leukemia, so the T cells may come from the graft donor.

The genes are TRBV2 and TRBJ2-1; D is unclear. CDR1 and CDR2 from the germline V gene are SNHLY and FYNNEI. This CDR3 region has 14 residues. V dropped 4 bases and J dropped 0 bases, with 7 bases sitting between them. The CDR3 DNA follows: TGTGCCAGCAGTGGTGGCCCCTCCTACAATGAGCAGTTCTTC. It translates to CASSGGPSYNEQFF.

The chain is built from TRBV2 and TRBJ2-7; 7 bases agree with TRBD1. This CDR3 comprises 15 residues. After removal of 6 bases from V and 4 bases from J, the junction contained 12 bases not matched to a gene. CDR1 and CDR2 (germline): SNHLY, FYNNEI. CDR3 amino acids: CASRATRGMGYEQYF. The CDR3, as DNA: TGTGCCAGCAGAGCTACCAGGGGGATGGGATACGAGCAGTACTTC.

This clonotype was seen at least ten times. V is TRBV20-1 and J is TRBJ2-1, with 13 bases identical to TRBD2. Per the germline V gene, CDR1 is DFQATT and CDR2 is SNEGSKA (reference sequence). Germline trimming cut 5 bases from V and 0 bases from J; bases unmatched to any gene: 4. The CDR3 spans 16 residues. The CDR3 here is CSARTSGSYSYNEQFF. CDR3 coding DNA: TGCAGTGCTCGGACTAGCGGGAGTTACTCCTACAATGAGCAGTTCTTC.

This clonotype turned up a few times. This rearrangement joins TRBV7-9 to TRBJ1-3; D not resolved. Germline V lookup: CDR1 SEHNR, CDR2 FQNEAQ (reference sequence). V shed 2 bases and J shed 1 base, with 12 bases lying between them. The CDR3 spans 16 residues. The CDR3 here is CASSLILRRSGNTIYF. DNA of the CDR3: TGTGCCAGCAGCTTAATCCTCCGTCGGTCTGGAAACACCATATATTTT.

The chain couples TRBV12-3 or TRBV12-4 to TRBJ1-2; D call uncertain. CDR3 length: 12 residues. V dropped 6 bases and J dropped 4 bases, with 9 bases sitting between them. The CDR3 DNA is TGTGCCAGCAGGAGTAGCAGCTATGGCTACACCTTC. Its protein product is CASRSSSYGYTF.

This chain joins TRBV5-1 and TRBJ1-5; TRBD1 is a possible D gene (5 bases). CDR3 length: 15 amino acids. Germline CDR1 reads SGHRS; CDR2 reads YFSETQ. The ends were cut back, 2 bases at V and 4 bases at J, with 13 bases in the middle. The CDR3 sequence is CASSFEGRLNQPQHF. The DNA for the CDR3 is TGCGCCAGCAGCTTCGAGGGGAGACTAAATCAGCCCCAGCATTTT.

This chain connects TRBV4-1 to TRBJ2-3, with TRBD2 matching over 10 bases. CDR1 and CDR2 from the germline V gene are MGHRA and YSYEKL. CDR3 length: 17 amino acids. With V trimmed by 0 bases and J by 2 bases, 5 bases remained unmatched. Written as DNA, the CDR3 is TGCGCCAGCAGCCAAGATCGGGGGACTAGCGACACAGATACGCAGTATTTT. Amino acid sequence: CASSQDRGTSDTDTQYF.

The V call is TRBV12-3 or TRBV12-4, the J call TRBJ2-3; D might be TRBD2 (7 bases). The CDR3 consists of 13 residues. V lost 6 bases and J lost 6, with 13 bases in between. CDR3 in DNA: TGTGCCAGCAGCGGGGGGCGTAGGGATACGCAGTATTTT. The encoded protein is CASSGGRRDTQYF.

This clonotype was detected only a few times. This chain joins TRBV7-8 and TRBJ2-3; D is undetermined. CDR1 and CDR2 (germline): SGHVS, FQNEAQ. The CDR3 spans 14 residues. V was cut by 4 bases and J by 1 base, with 9 bases left in between. Written as DNA, the CDR3 is TGTGCCAGCAGCTCAGGTTTAGGCACAGATACGCAGTATTTT. This codes for CASSSGLGTDTQYF.

The chain joins TRBV5-1 to TRBJ1-4, with 7 bases identical to TRBD1. Germline-derived CDR1 and CDR2 are SGHRS and YFSETQ. V shed 6 bases and J 7 bases; nucleotides not matched to a gene: 21. The CDR3 spans 18 residues. Written as DNA, the CDR3 is TGCGCCAGCATCTTAAATCAACCCGAGGGGGCGCGAGTTGAAAAACTGTTTTTT. Translated, it gives CASILNQPEGARVEKLFF.

The sample holds many counts of this clonotype. The chain links TRBV12-3 or TRBV12-4 to TRBJ2-7, with 12 bases lining up with TRBD2. The CDR3 has 13 residues. J was trimmed by 3 bases and V by 8 bases; bases with no gene match: 2. The DNA for the CDR3 is TGTGCCAGCCGACTAGCGGGAGACTACGAGCAGTACTTC. Protein: CASRLAGDYEQYF.

Points on this clonotype: A much larger clone lies a single base off, so this may be a read error. The CDR3 loop reads CASSLVSNQPQHF. As DNA, the CDR3 is TGCGCCAGCAGCTTGGTTAGCAATCAGCCCCAGCATTTT. V usage is TRBV5-1 and J usage is TRBJ1-5; D gene uncertain. CDR1 and CDR2 (germline): SGHRS, YFSETQ. The length of the CDR3 is 13 residues. The ends were cut back, 0 bases at V and 0 bases at J, with 1 base in the middle.

This chain links TRBV5-1 with TRBJ1-5; the D is unclear. Germline CDR1 reads SGHRS; CDR2 reads YFSETQ. The CDR3 contains 14 residues. The germline V and J ends were trimmed by 5 bases and 3 bases, with 12 bases remaining between them. The CDR3 loop reads CASSFDGTNQPQHF. The DNA of the CDR3 is TGCGCCAGCAGTTTCGACGGCACCAATCAGCCCCAGCATTTT. Full variable domain (remainder filled in from reference TRBV5-1 and TRBJ1-5): KAGVTQTPRYLIKTRGQQVTLSCSPISGHRSVSWYQQTPGQGLQFLFEYFSETQRNKGNFPGRFSGRQFSNSRSEMNVSTLELGDSALYLCASSFDGTNQPQHFGDGTRLSIL.